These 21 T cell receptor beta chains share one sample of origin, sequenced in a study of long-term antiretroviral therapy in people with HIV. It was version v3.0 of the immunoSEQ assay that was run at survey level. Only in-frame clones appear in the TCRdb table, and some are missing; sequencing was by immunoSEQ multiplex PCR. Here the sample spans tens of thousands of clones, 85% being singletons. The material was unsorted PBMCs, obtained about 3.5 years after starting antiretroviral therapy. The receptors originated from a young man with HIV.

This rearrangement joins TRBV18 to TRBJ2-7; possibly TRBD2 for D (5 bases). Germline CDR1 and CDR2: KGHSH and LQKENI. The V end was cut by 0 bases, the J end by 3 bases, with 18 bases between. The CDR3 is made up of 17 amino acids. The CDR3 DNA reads TGTGCCAGCTCACCACCGGCCCGATCTAAGGGAGACTACGAGCAGTACTTC. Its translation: CASSPPARSKGDYEQYF.

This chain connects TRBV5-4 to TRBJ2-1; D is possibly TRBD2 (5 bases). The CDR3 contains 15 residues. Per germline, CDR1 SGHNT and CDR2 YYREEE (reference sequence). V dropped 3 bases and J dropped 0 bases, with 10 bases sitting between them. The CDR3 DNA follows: TGTGCCAGCAGCTCCGGACTGAGCTCCTACAATGAGCAGTTCTTC. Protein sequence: CASSSGLSSYNEQFF.

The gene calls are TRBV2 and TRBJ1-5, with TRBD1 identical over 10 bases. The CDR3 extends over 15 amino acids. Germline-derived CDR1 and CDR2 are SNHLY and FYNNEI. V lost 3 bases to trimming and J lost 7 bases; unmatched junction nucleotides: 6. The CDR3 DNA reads TGTGCCAGCAGTGACCCCGGGACAGGGGTCCAGCCCCAGCATTTT. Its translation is CASSDPGTGVQPQHF.

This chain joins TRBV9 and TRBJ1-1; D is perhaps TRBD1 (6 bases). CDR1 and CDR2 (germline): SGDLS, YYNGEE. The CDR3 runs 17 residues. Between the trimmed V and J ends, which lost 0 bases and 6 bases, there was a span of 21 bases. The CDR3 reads CASSVVAAGGGTPEAFF. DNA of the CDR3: TGTGCCAGCAGCGTAGTGGCCGCTGGAGGGGGAACGCCTGAAGCTTTCTTT.

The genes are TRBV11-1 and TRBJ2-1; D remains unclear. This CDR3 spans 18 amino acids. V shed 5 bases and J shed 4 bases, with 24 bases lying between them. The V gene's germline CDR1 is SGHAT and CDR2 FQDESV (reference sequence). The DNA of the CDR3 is TGTGCCAGCAGCCAAGGTCTCGGCAGGTTTCGGGTATACAATGAGCAGTTCTTC. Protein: CASSQGLGRFRVYNEQFF. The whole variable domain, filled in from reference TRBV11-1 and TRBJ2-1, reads EAEVAQSPRYKITEKSQAVAFWCDPISGHATLYWYRQILGQGPELLVQFQDESVVDDSQLPKDRFSAERLKGVDSTLKIQPAELGDSAMYLCASSQGLGRFRVYNEQFFGPGTRLTVL.

The CDR3 region is CASSTDRQETQYF. The DNA for the CDR3 is TGTGCCAGCAGCACCGACAGACAAGAGACCCAGTACTTC. V is TRBV7-6 and J is TRBJ2-5, with a possible D match to TRBD1 (5 bases). CDR3 length: 13 residues. Germline-derived CDR1 and CDR2 are SGHVS and FNYEAQ. Trimming stripped 5 bases from V and 2 bases from J, with 9 bases between.

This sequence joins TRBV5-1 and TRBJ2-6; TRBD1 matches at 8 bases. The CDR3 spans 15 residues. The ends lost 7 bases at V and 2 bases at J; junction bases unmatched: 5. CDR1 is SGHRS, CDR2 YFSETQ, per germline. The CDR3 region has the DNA TGCGCCAGCGGGACAGGTATTACTGGGGCCAACGTCCTGACTTTC. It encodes CASGTGITGANVLTF.

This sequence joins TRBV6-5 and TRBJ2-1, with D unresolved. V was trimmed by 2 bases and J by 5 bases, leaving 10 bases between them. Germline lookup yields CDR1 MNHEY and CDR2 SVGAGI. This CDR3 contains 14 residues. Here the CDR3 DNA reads TGTGCCAGCAGTTACAATTCGGACGACAATGAGCAGTTCTTC. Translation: CASSYNSDDNEQFF.

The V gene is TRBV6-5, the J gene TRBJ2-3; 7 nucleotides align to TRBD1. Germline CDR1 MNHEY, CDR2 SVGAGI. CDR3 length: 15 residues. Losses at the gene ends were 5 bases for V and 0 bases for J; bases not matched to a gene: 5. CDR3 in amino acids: CASSNRGISTDTQYF. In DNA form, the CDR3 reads TGTGCCAGCAGTAACAGGGGAATTAGCACAGATACGCAGTATTTT.

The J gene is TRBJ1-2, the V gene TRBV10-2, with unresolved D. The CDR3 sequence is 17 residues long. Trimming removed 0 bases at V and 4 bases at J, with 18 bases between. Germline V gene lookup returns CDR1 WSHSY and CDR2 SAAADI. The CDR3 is CASSESPGRSRSYGYTF. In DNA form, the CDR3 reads TGCGCCAGCAGTGAGTCGCCTGGACGATCACGGAGCTATGGCTACACCTTC.

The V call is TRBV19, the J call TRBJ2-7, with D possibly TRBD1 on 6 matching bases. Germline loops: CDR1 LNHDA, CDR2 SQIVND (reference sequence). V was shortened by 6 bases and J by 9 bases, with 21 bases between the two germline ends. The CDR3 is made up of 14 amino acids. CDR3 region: CASRGDRLGGRQYF. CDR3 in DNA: TGTGCCAGTAGAGGAGACAGGTTAGGAGGTCGGCAGTACTTC.

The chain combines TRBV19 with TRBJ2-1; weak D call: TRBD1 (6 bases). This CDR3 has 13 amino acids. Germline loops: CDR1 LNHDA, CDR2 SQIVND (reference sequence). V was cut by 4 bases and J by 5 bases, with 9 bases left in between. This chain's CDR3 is CASSKGGNNEQFF. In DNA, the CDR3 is TGTGCCAGTAGTAAAGGGGGAAACAATGAGCAGTTCTTC. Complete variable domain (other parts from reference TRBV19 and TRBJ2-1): DGGITQSPKYLFRKEGQNVTLSCEQNLNHDAMYWYRQDPGQGLRLIYYSQIVNDFQKGDIAEGYSVSREKKESFPLTVTSAQKNPTAFYLCASSKGGNNEQFFGPGTRLTVL.

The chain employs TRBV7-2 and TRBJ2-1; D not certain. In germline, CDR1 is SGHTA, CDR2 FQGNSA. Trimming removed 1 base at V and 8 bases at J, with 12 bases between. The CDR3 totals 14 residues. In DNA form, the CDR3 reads TGTGCCAGCAGCTTAGTGTTCCCTGGAGATGAGCAGTTCTTC. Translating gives CASSLVFPGDEQFF.

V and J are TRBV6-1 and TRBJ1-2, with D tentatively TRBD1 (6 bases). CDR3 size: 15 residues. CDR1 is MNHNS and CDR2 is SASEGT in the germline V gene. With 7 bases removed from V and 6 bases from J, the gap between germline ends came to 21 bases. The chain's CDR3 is CASIIRGPAVNGYTF. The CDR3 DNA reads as TGTGCCAGCATCATCAGGGGCCCTGCAGTCAATGGCTACACCTTC.

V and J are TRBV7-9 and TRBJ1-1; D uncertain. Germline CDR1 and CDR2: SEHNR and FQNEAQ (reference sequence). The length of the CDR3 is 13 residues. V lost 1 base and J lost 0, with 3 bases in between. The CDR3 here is CASSLEVNTEAFF. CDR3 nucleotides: TGTGCCAGCAGCTTAGAGGTGAACACTGAAGCTTTCTTT.

CDR3 in DNA: TGTGCCAGCTACGAGGGCTACGAGCAGTACTTC. Protein sequence: CASYEGYEQYF. The rearrangement uses TRBV7-9 and TRBJ2-7; tentative D call: TRBD2 (5 bases). This CDR3 has 11 residues. Germline V gene sequence: CDR1 SEHNR, CDR2 FQNEAQ (reference sequence). V was clipped by 8 bases and J by 3 bases, with 8 bases between them.

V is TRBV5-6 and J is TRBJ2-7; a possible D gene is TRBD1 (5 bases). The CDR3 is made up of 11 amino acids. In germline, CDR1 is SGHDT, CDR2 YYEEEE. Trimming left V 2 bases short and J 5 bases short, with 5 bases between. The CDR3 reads CASSLGDEQYF. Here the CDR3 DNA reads TGTGCCAGCAGCTTAGGGGACGAGCAGTACTTC. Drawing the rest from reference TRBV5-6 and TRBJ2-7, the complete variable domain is DAGVTQSPTHLIKTRGQQVTLRCSPKSGHDTVSWYQQALGQGPQFIFQYYEEEERQRGNFPDRFSGHQFPNYSSELNVNALLLGDSALYLCASSLGDEQYFGPGTRLTVT.

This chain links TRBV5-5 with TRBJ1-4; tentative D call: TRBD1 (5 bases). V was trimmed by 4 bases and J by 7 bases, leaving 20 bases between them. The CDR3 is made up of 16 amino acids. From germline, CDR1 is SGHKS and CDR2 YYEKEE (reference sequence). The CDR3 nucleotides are TGTGCCAGCAGCGCCTTCTTGGGGGAGTTGGGTGAAAAACTGTTTTTT. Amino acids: CASSAFLGELGEKLFF.

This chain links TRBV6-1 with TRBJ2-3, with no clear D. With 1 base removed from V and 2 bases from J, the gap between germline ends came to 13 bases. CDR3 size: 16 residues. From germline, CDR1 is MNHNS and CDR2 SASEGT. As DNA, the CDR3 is TGTGCCAGCAGTGAAGGGGCTTATTCCTCCACAGATACGCAGTATTTT. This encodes CASSEGAYSSTDTQYF.

Here the CDR3 reads CASSQTTSGGYNEQFF. CDR3 in DNA: TGTGCCAGCAGCCAGACCACTAGCGGGGGGTACAATGAGCAGTTCTTC. The chain uses TRBV4-2 and TRBJ2-1, with TRBD2 identical over 12 bases. The CDR3 is 16 residues long. V was pared by 3 bases and J by 4 bases, with 4 bases of the junction left unmatched. Germline CDR1 is LGHNA and CDR2 is YNFKEQ.

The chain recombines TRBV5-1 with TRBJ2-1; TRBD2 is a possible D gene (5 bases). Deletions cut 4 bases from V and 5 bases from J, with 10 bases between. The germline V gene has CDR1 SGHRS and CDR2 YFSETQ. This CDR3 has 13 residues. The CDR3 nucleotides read TGCGCCAGCAGCCCCGGGGTGGACAATGAGCAGTTCTTC. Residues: CASSPGVDNEQFF.